This entry features one T cell receptor beta chain sequence. Trimming cost V 7 bases and J 4 bases, with 14 bases left between them. This CDR3 has 14 residues. Germline CDR1 and CDR2: SGHRS and YFSETQ. Some clones are missing from TCRdb's copy, which holds only in-frame ones; the method was immunoSEQ multiplex PCR. This table has over 150,000 clones, roughly nine tenths appearing once. These data come from a study of blood T cell repertoires in COVID-19. All recovered Cohort 3 donors got two negative PCRs, got clearance, or saw symptom resolution. This TCR was recovered from a woman aged 25 to 39 who had recovered from COVID-19. The sequenced material came from PBMCs or T cells enriched from blood (not recorded which). The chain uses TRBV5-1 and TRBJ2-2, with D perhaps matching TRBD1 (5 bases). CDR3 sequence (DNA): TGCGCCAGCGGCCTACAGGACCGCACCGGGGAGCTGTTTTTT. The encoded protein is CASGLQDRTGELFF.